This is a list of T cell receptor beta chains from one sample in a study of T-cell reconstitution after alpha-beta-depleted transplantation in children. TCRdb reanalysed the PCR reads using MiXCR and keeps one entry per CDR3 protein. This table holds some 190,000 distinct CDR3 sequences, around 10% found once. The material was PBMCs, obtained before TCRalphabeta/CD19-depleted stem cell transplant. The receptor source for this set is a boy aged 2 to 10 with acute myeloid leukemia, due to receive a stem cell transplant. The CDR3 runs from the conserved cysteine through the conserved F or W. D genes are given only for firm matches. The listing skips clone size in some rows; elsewhere it reads once, few, many or a size class.

TRBJ2-3 | 16 | TRBV12-3/TRBV12-4 | NA | many | TGTGCCAGCAGTTTATTTGCCCACGGGGACACAGATACGCAGTATTTT | CASSLFAHGDTDTQYF
TRBJ2-3 | 13 | TRBV30 | NA | NA | TGTGCCTGGAGGTCACCAAGAACAGATACGCAGTATTTT | CAWRSPRTDTQYF
TRBJ2-3 | 17 | TRBV20-1 | TRBD2 | few | TGCTGTGCTAGAGATCCTTCTAGCGGGGGGTCGGCAGATACGCAGTATTTT | CCARDPSSGGSADTQYF
TRBJ2-1 | 14 | TRBV19 | NA | NA | TGTGCCAGTAGTAGGGCTAGCGCGTACAATGAGCAGTTCTTC | CASSRASAYNEQFF
TRBJ1-5 | 15 | TRBV6-5 | TRBD1 | many | TGTGCCAGCAGTTACACTAGGGACAGGGGGCACCCCCAGCATTTT | CASSYTRDRGHPQHF
TRBJ2-7 | 15 | TRBV5-1 | NA | many | TGCGCCAGCAGCTTGTCGTTCTACAGGTCTTACGAGCAGTACTTC | CASSLSFYRSYEQYF
TRBJ2-2 | 15 | TRBV7-2 | NA | many | TGTGCCAGCAGCTTTCGGGTGGGGAACACCGGGGAGCTGTTTTTT | CASSFRVGNTGELFF
TRBJ2-1 | 15 | TRBV7-9 | TRBD2 | many | TGTGCCAGCAGGACAAAAGCGGGGGGTTTAAATGAGCAGTTCTTC | CASRTKAGGLNEQFF
TRBJ2-5 | 13 | TRBV28 | NA | NA | TGTGCCAGCAGCTTGGGGTTCCAAGAGACCCAGTACTTC | CASSLGFQETQYF
TRBJ2-5 | 13 | TRBV27 | NA | NA | TGTGCCAGCAGTCGAAGAATACAAGAGACCCAGTACTTC | CASSRRIQETQYF
TRBJ1-3 | 12 | TRBV11-2 | NA | few | TGTGCCAGCAGCCGATCGGGAAACACCATATATTTT | CASSRSGNTIYF
TRBJ2-5 | 14 | TRBV7-9 | TRBD1 | NA | TGTGCCAGCAGCTTAGTTGGGACAGAAGAGACCCAGTACTTC | CASSLVGTEETQYF
TRBJ2-3 | 13 | TRBV7-9 | NA | many | TGTGCCAGCAGCGTGGACATAACAGATACGCAGTATTTT | CASSVDITDTQYF
TRBJ2-1 | 13 | TRBV9 | TRBD2 | many | TGTGCCAGCAATAAACGGGGGGGCCTTGAGCAGTTCTTC | CASNKRGGLEQFF
TRBJ2-3 | 14 | TRBV20-1 | NA | many | TGCAGTGCTAGAGGGAGGGGGAACACAGATACGCAGTATTTT | CSARGRGNTDTQYF
TRBJ2-2 | 14 | TRBV19 | NA | many | TGTGCCAGTAGTATCCCCGGGACGAACCGGGAGCTGTTTTTT | CASSIPGTNRELFF
TRBJ2-5 | 15 | TRBV10-3 | TRBD2 | many | TGTGCCATCAGTGGAGGAGCGGGAGCGCGGGAGACCCAGTACTTC | CAISGGAGARETQYF
TRBJ2-7 | 13 | TRBV19 | NA | NA | TGTGCCAGTAGTATAGATCATGGGCAGCCACAGTACTTC | CASSIDHGQPQYF
TRBJ2-3 | 16 | TRBV6-4 | TRBD2 | many | TGTGCCAGCAGTCTCGGCGGGGGGGCCGGCACAGATACGCAGTATTTT | CASSLGGGAGTDTQYF
TRBJ2-7 | 14 | TRBV6-5 | TRBD2 | many | TGTGCCAGCAGTTGGGGGACTAGCTCCTACGAGCAGTACTTC | CASSWGTSSYEQYF
TRBJ2-2 | 14 | TRBV12-3/TRBV12-4 | NA | many | TGTGCCAGCACCCTACCGGCGTTTACCGGGGAGCTGTTTTTT | CASTLPAFTGELFF
TRBJ2-3 | 16 | TRBV12-3/TRBV12-4 | TRBD2 | once | TGTGCCAGCAGTCCAAGAGCTAGCGGTACCGGTGATACGCAATATTTT | CASSPRASGTGDTQYF
TRBJ2-6 | 17 | TRBV20-1 | NA | many | TGCAGTGCTAGAGTTAGGCACGCCAGCTCTGGGGCCAACGTCCTGACTTTC | CSARVRHASSGANVLTF
TRBJ1-4 | 14 | TRBV12-3/TRBV12-4 | TRBD1 | many | TGTGCCAGCAGTCGGGACAGGACCAATGAAAAACTGTTTTTT | CASSRDRTNEKLFF